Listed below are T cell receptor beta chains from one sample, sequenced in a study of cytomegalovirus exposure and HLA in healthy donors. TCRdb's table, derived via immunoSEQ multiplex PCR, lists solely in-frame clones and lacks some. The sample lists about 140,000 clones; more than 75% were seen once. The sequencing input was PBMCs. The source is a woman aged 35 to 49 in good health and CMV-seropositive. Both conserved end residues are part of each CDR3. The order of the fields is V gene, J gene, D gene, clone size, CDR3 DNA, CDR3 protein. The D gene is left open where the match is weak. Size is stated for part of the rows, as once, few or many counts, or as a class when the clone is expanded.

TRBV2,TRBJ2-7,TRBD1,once,TGTGCCAGCAGCAGGGGGCCGGGGGAGCAGTACTTC,CASSRGPGEQYF
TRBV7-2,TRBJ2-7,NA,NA,TGTGCCAGCAGCTTCCCATCCTACGAGCAGTACTTC,CASSFPSYEQYF
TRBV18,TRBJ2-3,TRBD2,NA,TGTGCCAGCTCACTGGGAGGGCCCACAGATACGCAGTATTTT,CASSLGGPTDTQYF
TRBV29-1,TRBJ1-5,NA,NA,TGCAGCGTTCATACAGGGTACAATCAGCCCCAGCATTTT,CSVHTGYNQPQHF
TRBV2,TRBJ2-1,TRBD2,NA,TGTGCCAGCAAGGGGATAGCGGGGGGGAATGAGCAGTTCTTC,CASKGIAGGNEQFF
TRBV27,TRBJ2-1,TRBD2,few,TGTGCCAGCAGTCCTCGGACTAGCGGGAGCGGCAATGAGCAGTTCTTC,CASSPRTSGSGNEQFF
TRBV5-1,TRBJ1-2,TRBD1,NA,TGCGCCAGCAGGGGAACAGGGGCATCTGGCTACACCTTC,CASRGTGASGYTF
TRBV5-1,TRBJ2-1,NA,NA,TGCGCCAGCAGACTTGACAGTGCCGCCTACAATGAGCAGTTCTTC,CASRLDSAAYNEQFF
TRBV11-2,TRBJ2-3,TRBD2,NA,TGTGCCAGCAGCTCCTGGACTAGATCAGATACGCAGTATTTT,CASSSWTRSDTQYF
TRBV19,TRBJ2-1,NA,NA,TGTGCCAGTAGTATAGAGGCGGAGTACAATGAGCAGTTCTTC,CASSIEAEYNEQFF
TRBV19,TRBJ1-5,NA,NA,TGTGCCAGTGTCTCCGGGGGGGAACGCAATCAGCCCCAGCATTTT,CASVSGGERNQPQHF
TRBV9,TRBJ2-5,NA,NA,TGTGCCAGCAGCGTAGAAGGGGCAGAGACCCAGTACTTC,CASSVEGAETQYF
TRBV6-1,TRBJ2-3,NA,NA,TGTGCCAGCCAGGGTGGAGGGGCAGGCACAGATACGCAGTATTTT,CASQGGGAGTDTQYF
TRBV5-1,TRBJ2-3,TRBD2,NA,TGCGCCAGCAGCTCCGGGTGGGCTAGCGGGAGCGGAGATACGCAGTATTTT,CASSSGWASGSGDTQYF
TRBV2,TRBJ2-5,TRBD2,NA,TGTGCCACAGGACTAGCGGTCGGAGAGACCCAGTACTTC,CATGLAVGETQYF
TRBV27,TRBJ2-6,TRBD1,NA,TGTGCCAGCAGTCTGACAGGGAACTCTGGGGCCAACGTCCTGACTTTC,CASSLTGNSGANVLTF
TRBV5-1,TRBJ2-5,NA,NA,TGCGCCAGCAGCTTGATAGGGGGAGAGACCCAGTACTTC,CASSLIGGETQYF
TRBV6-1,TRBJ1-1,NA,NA,TGTGCCAGCAGTCAGGGTCCGGGAGGCGCTGAAGCTTTCTTT,CASSQGPGGAEAFF
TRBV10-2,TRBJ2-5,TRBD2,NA,TGCGCCAGCAAGGGACTAGCGGGAGTCGGAGAGACCCAGTACTTC,CASKGLAGVGETQYF
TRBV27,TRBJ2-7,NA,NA,TGTGCCAGCAGTCCCTCAAGCTGGTGGTCCTACGAGCAGTACTTC,CASSPSSWWSYEQYF
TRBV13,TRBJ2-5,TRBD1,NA,TGTGCCAGCAGCCACAGGGGGCGAGGTGAGACCCAGTACTTC,CASSHRGRGETQYF
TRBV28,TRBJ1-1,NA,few,TGTGCCAGCAGTTACCCGGGAGGGGCCGTAGGGGCTTTCTTT,CASSYPGGAVGAFF
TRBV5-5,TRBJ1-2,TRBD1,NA,TGTGCCAGCAGCTTCCTGCCTGCCGGGACAGCCTATGGCTACACCTTC,CASSFLPAGTAYGYTF
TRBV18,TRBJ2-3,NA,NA,TGTGCCAGCTCACTTCGGACTATATTACTCTCAGACCCAGATACGCAGTATTTT,CASSLRTILLSDPDTQYF
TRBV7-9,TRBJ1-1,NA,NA,TGTGCCAGCAGCTTCCGGGACTCTAACACTGAAGCTTTCTTT,CASSFRDSNTEAFF
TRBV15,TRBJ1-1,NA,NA,TGTGCCACCAGCAGGGATCCAACAGGGAACACTGAAGCTTTCTTT,CATSRDPTGNTEAFF
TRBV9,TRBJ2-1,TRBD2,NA,TGTGCCAGCAGCGTAGCTAGCGGGCCCTACAATGAGCAGTTCTTC,CASSVASGPYNEQFF
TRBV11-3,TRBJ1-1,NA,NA,TGTGCCAGCAGTTTAGGAGGGCGGATGAACACTGAAGCTTTCTTT,CASSLGGRMNTEAFF
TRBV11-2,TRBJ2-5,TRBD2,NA,TGTGCCAGCAGCCGAAATAGACTAGCGGGAGACGCGGAGACCCAGTACTTC,CASSRNRLAGDAETQYF
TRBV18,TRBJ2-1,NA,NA,TGTGCCAGCTCACCGACAGCCCACGTATACAATGAGCAGTTCTTC,CASSPTAHVYNEQFF
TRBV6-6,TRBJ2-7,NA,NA,TGTGCCAGCAGCTCCGGAGCGAGAGGGTACGAGCAGTACTTC,CASSSGARGYEQYF
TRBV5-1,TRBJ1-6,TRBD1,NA,TGCGCCAGCAGCTTGGTGGGACAGGGTAATTCACCCCTCCACTTT,CASSLVGQGNSPLHF
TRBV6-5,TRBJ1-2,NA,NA,TGTGCCAGCAGTTATGTCCGAACCGGGGGCTACACCTTC,CASSYVRTGGYTF
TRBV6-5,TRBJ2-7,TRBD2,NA,TGTGCCAGCAGTTACCTTCGGACTAGCGACGAGCAGTACTTC,CASSYLRTSDEQYF
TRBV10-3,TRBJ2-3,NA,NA,TGTGCCATCAGTGAGTCGAGACTAGCAGATACGCAGTATTTT,CAISESRLADTQYF
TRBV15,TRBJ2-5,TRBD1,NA,TGTGCCACCAGCAGACGGACAGGGACTTTGGAAGAGACCCAGTACTTC,CATSRRTGTLEETQYF
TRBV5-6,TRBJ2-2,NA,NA,TGTGCCAGCAGCTTGGGGGTAGCGGATATCACCGGGGAGCTGTTTTTT,CASSLGVADITGELFF
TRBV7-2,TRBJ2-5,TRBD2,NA,TGCGCCAGCAGCTTAGGGGGACTAGCGGGAGGTTCGGGAGAGACCCAGTACTTC,CASSLGGLAGGSGETQYF
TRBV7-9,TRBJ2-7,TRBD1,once,TGTGCCAGCAGCTCCACTCAGGGGGCGAAGACCTACGAGCAGTACTTC,CASSSTQGAKTYEQYF
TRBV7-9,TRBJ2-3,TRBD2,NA,TGTGCCAGCAGCCGCGGGACTAGCGGAGATACGCAGTATTTT,CASSRGTSGDTQYF
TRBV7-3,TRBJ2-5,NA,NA,TGTGCCAGCAGCTTAACGGGCAGTACCCAAGAGACCCAGTACTTC,CASSLTGSTQETQYF
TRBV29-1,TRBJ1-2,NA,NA,TGCAGCGTTGAACAGGGCGGTGGCTACACCTTC,CSVEQGGGYTF
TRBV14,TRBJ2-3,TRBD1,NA,TGTGCCAGCAGCCAAGATAGGACAGGGGGTCGTGGTACGCAGTATTTT,CASSQDRTGGRGTQYF
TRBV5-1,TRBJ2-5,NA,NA,TGCGCCAGCAGCCGGGACATCCAAGAGACCCAGTACTTC,CASSRDIQETQYF
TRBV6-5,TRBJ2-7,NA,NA,TGTGCCAGTAGGGGTCCCTTCTGGTACGAGCAGTACTTC,CASRGPFWYEQYF
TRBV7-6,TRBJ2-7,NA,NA,TGTGCCAGCAGCTTAAAGGCCATGGGGCGCGAGCAGTACTTC,CASSLKAMGREQYF
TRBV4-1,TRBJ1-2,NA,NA,TGCGCCAGCAGCCAAGATTGGCAGGGCCGGGGCTACACCTTC,CASSQDWQGRGYTF
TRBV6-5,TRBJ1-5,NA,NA,TGTGCCAGCAGGCCCGACAGCCAGGCTGGACCCCAGCATTTT,CASRPDSQAGPQHF
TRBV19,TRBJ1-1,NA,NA,TGTGCCAGTAGTTTCGGGAAGAACACTGAAGCTTTCTTT,CASSFGKNTEAFF
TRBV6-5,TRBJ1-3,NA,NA,TGTGCCAGCAGGCCAATGGACAGCTCTGGAAACACCATATATTTT,CASRPMDSSGNTIYF
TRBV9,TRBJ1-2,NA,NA,TGTGCCAGCAGCGCCGTGGCCCCTAACTATGGCTACACCTTC,CASSAVAPNYGYTF
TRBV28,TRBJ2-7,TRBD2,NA,TGTGCCAGCAGTAAAGCCGGGACTAGACCCTACGAGCAGTACTTC,CASSKAGTRPYEQYF